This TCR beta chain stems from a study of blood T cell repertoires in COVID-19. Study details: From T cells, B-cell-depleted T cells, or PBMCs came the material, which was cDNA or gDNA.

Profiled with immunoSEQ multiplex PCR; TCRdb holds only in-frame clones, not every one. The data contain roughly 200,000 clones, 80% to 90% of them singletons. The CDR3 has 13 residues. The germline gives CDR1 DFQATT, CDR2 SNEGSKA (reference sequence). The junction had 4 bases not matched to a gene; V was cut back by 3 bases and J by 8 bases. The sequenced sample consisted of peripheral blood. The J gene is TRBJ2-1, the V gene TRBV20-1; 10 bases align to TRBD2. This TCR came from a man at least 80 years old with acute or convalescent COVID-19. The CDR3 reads CSASPSGSHEQFF. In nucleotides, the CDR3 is TGCAGTGCTAGTCCTAGCGGGAGCCATGAGCAGTTCTTC.